This T cell receptor beta chain was recovered during a study of T-cell memory formation after mild COVID-19 (dated by TCRdb to about 2021). Background on the whole study: TCR sequence clusters from the two donors were found to be largely donor specific. Longitudinal TCRalpha and TCRbeta repertoire sequencing tracked T-cell clones expanding and contracting after mild COVID-19 in a couple of donors. Two young, previously healthy adult volunteers made up the cohort, one male and one female. Study-wide conclusions, independent of this receptor: Only a couple of mild cases were covered in the study, and larger cohorts including severe cases with pre-infection samples were considered necessary. The detection of some responding clones in pre-infection memory suggests that pre-existing cross-reactive memory T cells joined the SARS-CoV-2 response. Clones that contracted from day 15 to 85 showed balanced CD4/CD8 phenotypes, whereas a second wave of clones that expanded from day 15 to 37 leaned towards CD4+. The second-wave clones that peaked on day 37 were not confirmed to be SARS-CoV-2 specific. Contracting CD4+ clones appeared mostly in the CM and EM memory subsets, whereas CD8+ clones were enriched in EMRA.

PBMCs were isolated by Ficoll-Paque density gradient centrifugation. As concerns this clonotype: Its antigen is still unknown. Base qualities are missing; no much larger clone stands one base away.

Sequencer: Illumina NovaSeq 6000. Using 5'RACE with constant-segment primers, TCRalpha and TCRbeta cDNA libraries were constructed, with sample barcodes and unique molecular identifiers added in the process. RNA was extracted from every sample with Trizol reagent. Amplification of the libraries took two PCR steps, and the second step added a second sample barcode plus Illumina TruSeq adapters. Sequencing of the libraries was done on an Illumina NovaSeq, producing 2 x 150 bp paired-end reads. In the authors' own workflow: Demultiplexing of reads and collapsing into UMI-guided consensus sequences were performed with migec v1.2.7. Using mixcr v2.1.11, UMI consensuses were aligned to TRA and TRB V and J templates and then assembled into clonotypes. A clonotype was counted as expanded or contracted only if both edgeR and NoisET called the change significant, with noise models trained on biological replicates. edgeR calls used a false discovery rate-adjusted p below 0.01 and a log2 fold-change threshold of 1. As an exploratory analysis of dynamics, max-normalized trajectories of the 1000 most abundant clonotypes were examined with PCA combined with hierarchical clustering. The CD4 or CD8 phenotype of responding clones was assigned using the separately sequenced CD4+ and CD8+ repertoires. Starting from the raw public reads, TCRdb applied fastp trimming at Q25, assembled clones with MiXCR and retained in-frame beta chains. Entries are consolidated by CDR3 protein sequence, retaining the most common genes and DNA. TCRdb, rather than the study authors, made the V and J calls. This sample has about 470,000 distinct CDR3 sequences in its table, and over 15% of those were observed once. Over 9% of the sample belongs to the ten largest clones.

The germline V gene gives CDR1 as SGHRS and CDR2 as YFSETQ. The CDR3 measures 14 amino acids from cysteine to phenylalanine. Here the CDR3 DNA is all that survives: 42 bases in frame from base 1. Deletion took 0 bases off V and 4 bases off J, with a span of 10 bases between the germline ends. Sequencing was done on a sample of PBMCs or a T cell subset sorted from them (not recorded which). The V gene is TRBV5-1 and the J gene is TRBJ1-2, with no reliable assignment of the D segment. The clonotype was recovered from an adult woman who had mild COVID-19 (a few samples of this study predate the infection). The sample titles of this study are shuffled in the database, so cell type and time point are left out; the donor was told from shared clones. In nucleotides, the sequence is TGCGCCAGCAGCTTGGACAAGACGACCTATGGCTACACCTTC. It encodes CASSLDKTTYGYTF.